This T cell receptor (beta chain) appears in the sequencing data of a study of T cell responses to AZD1222 COVID-19 vaccine. Study conclusions and caveats: Spike-specific TCR depth and breadth grew after two AZD1222 doses. Nearly half of the spike-specific TCRs reportedly recognize variant regions that carry no mutations.

Germline V CDR1 and CDR2: SGHRS, YFSETQ. The ends were cut back, 4 bases at V and 7 bases at J, with 9 bases in the middle. CDR3 size: 13 residues. The repertoire was sequenced with immunoSEQ multiplex PCR; TCRdb's copy has only in-frame clones and lacks some. This sample carries some 130,000 clones, approximately 90% of them seen once, and the ten largest clones take 20% to 25%. Comments on this clone: The antigen is not known.

The material sequenced was peripheral blood, taken on day 0 of AZD1222 vaccination. The chain recombines TRBV5-1 with TRBJ1-6; D gene ambiguous. This clonotype originated in an adult in good health. DNA of the CDR3: TGCGCCAGCAGCCCGGAGGAAAATTCACCCCTCCACTTT. It yields the protein CASSPEENSPLHF. Full variable domain (rest looked up from reference TRBV5-1 and TRBJ1-6): KAGVTQTPRYLIKTRGQQVTLSCSPISGHRSVSWYQQTPGQGLQFLFEYFSETQRNKGNFPGRFSGRQFSNSRSEMNVSTLELGDSALYLCASSPEENSPLHFGNGTRLTVT.